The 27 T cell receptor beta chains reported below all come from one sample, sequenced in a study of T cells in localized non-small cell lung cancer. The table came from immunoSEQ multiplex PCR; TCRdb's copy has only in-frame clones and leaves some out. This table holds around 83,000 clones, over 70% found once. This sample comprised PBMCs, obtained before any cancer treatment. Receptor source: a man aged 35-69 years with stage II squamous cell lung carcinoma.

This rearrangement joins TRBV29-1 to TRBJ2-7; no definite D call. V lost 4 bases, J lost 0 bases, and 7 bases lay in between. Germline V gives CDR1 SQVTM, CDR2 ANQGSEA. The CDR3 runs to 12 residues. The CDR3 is CSVGGDSYEQYF. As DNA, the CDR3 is TGCAGCGTTGGCGGCGACTCCTACGAGCAGTACTTC.

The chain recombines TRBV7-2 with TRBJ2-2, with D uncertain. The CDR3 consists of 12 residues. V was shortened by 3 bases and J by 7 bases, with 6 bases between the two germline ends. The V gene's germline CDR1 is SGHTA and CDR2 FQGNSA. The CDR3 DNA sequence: TGTGCCAGCAGCTTGGAACTCGGGGAGCTGTTTTTT. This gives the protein CASSLELGELFF.

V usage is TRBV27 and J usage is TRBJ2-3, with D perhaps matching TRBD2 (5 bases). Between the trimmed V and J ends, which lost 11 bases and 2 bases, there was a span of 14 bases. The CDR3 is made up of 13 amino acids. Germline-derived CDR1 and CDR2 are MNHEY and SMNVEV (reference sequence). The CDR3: CASHGIVTDTQYF. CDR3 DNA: TGTGCCTCCCACGGGATTGTCACAGATACGCAGTATTTT.

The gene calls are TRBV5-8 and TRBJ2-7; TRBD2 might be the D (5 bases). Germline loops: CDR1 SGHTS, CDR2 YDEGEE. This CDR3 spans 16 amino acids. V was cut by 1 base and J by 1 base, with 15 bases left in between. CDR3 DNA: TGTGCCAGCAGCTTGAAGACGGGATTGATGTCCTACGAGCAGTACTTC. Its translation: CASSLKTGLMSYEQYF.

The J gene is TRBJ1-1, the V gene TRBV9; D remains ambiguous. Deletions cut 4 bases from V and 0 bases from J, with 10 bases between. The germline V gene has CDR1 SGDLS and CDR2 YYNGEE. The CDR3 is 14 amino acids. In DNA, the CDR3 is TGTGCCAGCAGCCCAGGATTAATGAACACTGAAGCTTTCTTT. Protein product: CASSPGLMNTEAFF.

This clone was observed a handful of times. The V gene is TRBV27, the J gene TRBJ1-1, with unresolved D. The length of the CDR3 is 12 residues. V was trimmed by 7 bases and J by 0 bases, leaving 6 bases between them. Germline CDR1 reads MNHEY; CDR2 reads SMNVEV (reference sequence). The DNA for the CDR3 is TGTGCCAGCAAGTCTGTGAACACTGAAGCTTTCTTT. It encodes CASKSVNTEAFF.

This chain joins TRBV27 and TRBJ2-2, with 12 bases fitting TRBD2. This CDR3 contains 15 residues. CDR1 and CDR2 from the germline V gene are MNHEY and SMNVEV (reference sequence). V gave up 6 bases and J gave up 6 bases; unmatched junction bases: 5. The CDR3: CASSRLAGVAGELFF. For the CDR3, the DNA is TGTGCCAGCAGCAGACTAGCGGGAGTGGCCGGGGAGCTGTTTTTT.

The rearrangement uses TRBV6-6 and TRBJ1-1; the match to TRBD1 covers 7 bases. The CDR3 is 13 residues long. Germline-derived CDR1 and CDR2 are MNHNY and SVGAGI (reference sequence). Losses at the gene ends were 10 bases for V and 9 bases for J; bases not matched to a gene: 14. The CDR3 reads CATSETGLRKAFF. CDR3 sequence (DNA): TGTGCCACCTCAGAGACAGGGTTGAGGAAAGCTTTCTTT.

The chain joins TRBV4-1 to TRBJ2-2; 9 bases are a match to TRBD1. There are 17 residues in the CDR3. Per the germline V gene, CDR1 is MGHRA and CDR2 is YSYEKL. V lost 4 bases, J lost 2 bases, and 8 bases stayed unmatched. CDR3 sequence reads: CASSRSNRGLNTGELFF. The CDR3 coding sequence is TGCGCCAGCAGCCGATCGAACAGGGGGCTCAACACCGGGGAGCTGTTTTTT.

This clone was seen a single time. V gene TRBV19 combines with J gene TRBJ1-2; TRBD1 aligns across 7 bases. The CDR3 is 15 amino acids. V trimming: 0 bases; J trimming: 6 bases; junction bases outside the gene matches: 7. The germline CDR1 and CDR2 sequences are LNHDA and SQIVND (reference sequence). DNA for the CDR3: TGTGCCAGTAGTATAGAGTGGAGGGGGCGCGATGGCTACACCTTC. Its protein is CASSIEWRGRDGYTF. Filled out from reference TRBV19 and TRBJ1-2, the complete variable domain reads DGGITQSPKYLFRKEGQNVTLSCEQNLNHDAMYWYRQDPGQGLRLIYYSQIVNDFQKGDIAEGYSVSREKKESFPLTVTSAQKNPTAFYLCASSIEWRGRDGYTFGSGTRLTVV.

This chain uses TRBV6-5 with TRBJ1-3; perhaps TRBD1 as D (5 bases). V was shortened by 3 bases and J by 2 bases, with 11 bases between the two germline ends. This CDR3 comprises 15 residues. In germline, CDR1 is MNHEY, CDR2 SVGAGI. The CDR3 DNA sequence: TGTGCCAGCAGTTATTCAGGGACGGCTGGAAACACCATATATTTT. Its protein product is CASSYSGTAGNTIYF.

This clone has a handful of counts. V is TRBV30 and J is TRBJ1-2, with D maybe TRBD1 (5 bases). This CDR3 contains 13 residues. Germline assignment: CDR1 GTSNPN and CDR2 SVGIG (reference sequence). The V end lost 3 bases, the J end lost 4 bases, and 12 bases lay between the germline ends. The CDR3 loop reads CAWRTDTRYGYTF. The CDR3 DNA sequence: TGTGCCTGGAGGACGGACACCCGCTATGGCTACACCTTC.

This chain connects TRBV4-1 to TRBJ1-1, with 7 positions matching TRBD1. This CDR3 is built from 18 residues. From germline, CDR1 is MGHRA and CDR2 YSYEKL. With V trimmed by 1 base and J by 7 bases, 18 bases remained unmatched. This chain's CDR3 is CASSQVPPGTATLHEAFF. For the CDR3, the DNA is TGCGCCAGCAGCCAAGTACCCCCAGGGACAGCCACGCTACATGAAGCTTTCTTT.

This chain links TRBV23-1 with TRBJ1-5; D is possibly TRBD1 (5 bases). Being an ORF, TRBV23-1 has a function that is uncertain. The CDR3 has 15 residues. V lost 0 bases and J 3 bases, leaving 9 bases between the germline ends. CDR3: CASSQSATDNQPQHF. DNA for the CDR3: TGCGCCAGCAGTCAATCGGCGACAGACAATCAGCCCCAGCATTTT.

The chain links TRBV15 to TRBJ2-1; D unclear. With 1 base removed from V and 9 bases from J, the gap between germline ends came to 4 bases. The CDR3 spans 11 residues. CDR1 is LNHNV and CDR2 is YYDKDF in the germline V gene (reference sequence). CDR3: CATSRVGEQFF. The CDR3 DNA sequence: TGTGCCACCAGCAGAGTGGGTGAGCAGTTCTTC. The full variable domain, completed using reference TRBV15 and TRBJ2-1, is DAMVIQNPRYQVTQFGKPVTLSCSQTLNHNVMYWYQQKSSQAPKLLFHYYDKDFNNEADTPDNFQSRRPNTSFCFLDIRSPGLGDTAMYLCATSRVGEQFFGPGTRLTVL.

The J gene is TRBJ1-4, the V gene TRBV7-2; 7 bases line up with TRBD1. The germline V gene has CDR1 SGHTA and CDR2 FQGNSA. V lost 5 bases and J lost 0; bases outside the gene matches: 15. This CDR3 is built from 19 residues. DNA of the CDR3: TGTGCCAGCAGCCTCCGACAGGGTCTTGAGTCAGCAACTAATGAAAAACTGTTTTTT. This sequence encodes CASSLRQGLESATNEKLFF.

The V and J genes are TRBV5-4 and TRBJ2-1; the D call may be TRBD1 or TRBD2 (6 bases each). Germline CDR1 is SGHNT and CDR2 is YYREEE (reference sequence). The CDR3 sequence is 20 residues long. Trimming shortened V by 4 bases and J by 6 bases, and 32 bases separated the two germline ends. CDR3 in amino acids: CASSPSAGTPSSGAGNEQFF. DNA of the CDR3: TGTGCCAGCAGCCCCAGCGCCGGGACACCTTCCAGCGGAGCGGGCAATGAGCAGTTCTTC.

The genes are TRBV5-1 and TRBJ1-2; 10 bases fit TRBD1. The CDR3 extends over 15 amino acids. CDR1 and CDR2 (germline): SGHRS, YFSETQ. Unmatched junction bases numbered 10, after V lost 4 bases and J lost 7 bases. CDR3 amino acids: CASSLGTGEVGGYTF. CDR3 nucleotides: TGCGCCAGCAGCCTAGGGACAGGGGAAGTGGGTGGCTACACCTTC.

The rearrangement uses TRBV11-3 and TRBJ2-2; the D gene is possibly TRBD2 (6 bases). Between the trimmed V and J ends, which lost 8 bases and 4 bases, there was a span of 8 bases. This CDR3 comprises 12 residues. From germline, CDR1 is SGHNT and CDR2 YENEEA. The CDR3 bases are TGTGCCAGCGGGGGGTTCACCGGGGAGCTGTTTTTT. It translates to CASGGFTGELFF.

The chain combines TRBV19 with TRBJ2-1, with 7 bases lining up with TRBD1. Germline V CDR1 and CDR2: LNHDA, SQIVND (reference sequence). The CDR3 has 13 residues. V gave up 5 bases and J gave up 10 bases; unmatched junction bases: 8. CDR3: CASSLVGGQEQFF. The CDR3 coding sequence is TGTGCCAGTAGTTTGGTAGGGGGACAGGAGCAGTTCTTC.

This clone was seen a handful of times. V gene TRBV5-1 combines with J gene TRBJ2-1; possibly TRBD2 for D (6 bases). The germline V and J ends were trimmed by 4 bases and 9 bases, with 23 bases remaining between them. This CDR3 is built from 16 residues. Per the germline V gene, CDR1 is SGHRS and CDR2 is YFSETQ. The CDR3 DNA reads TGCGCCAGCAGCCCATGGGGGGTGGAGGCAACAAGTGAGCAGTTCTTC. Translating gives CASSPWGVEATSEQFF. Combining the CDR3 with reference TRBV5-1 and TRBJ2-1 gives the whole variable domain KAGVTQTPRYLIKTRGQQVTLSCSPISGHRSVSWYQQTPGQGLQFLFEYFSETQRNKGNFPGRFSGRQFSNSRSEMNVSTLELGDSALYLCASSPWGVEATSEQFFGPGTRLTVL.

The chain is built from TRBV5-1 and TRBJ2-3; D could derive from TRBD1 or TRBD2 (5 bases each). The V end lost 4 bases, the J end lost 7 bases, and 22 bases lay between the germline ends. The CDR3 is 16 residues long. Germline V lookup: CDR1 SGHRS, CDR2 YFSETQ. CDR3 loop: CASSPTKQGTPYTQYF. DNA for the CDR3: TGCGCCAGCAGCCCCACAAAACAAGGGACCCCCTATACGCAGTATTTT. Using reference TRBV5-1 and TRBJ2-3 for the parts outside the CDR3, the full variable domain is KAGVTQTPRYLIKTRGQQVTLSCSPISGHRSVSWYQQTPGQGLQFLFEYFSETQRNKGNFPGRFSGRQFSNSRSEMNVSTLELGDSALYLCASSPTKQGTPYTQYFGPGTRLTVL.

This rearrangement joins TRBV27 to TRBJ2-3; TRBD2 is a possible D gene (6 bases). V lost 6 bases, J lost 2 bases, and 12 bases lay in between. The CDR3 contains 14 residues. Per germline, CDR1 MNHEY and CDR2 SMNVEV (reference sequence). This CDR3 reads CASSRGLLTDTQYF. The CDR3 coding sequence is TGTGCCAGCAGCCGGGGACTCCTCACAGATACGCAGTATTTT.

CDR3 sequence: CAISESSGPYEQYF. CDR3 nucleotides: TGTGCCATCAGTGAGTCGAGCGGGCCCTACGAGCAGTACTTC. The chain employs TRBV10-3 and TRBJ2-7, with D possibly TRBD2 on 6 matching bases. Germline V CDR1 and CDR2: ENHRY, SYGVKD. V lost 0 bases and J 2 bases, leaving 8 bases between the germline ends. The CDR3 is made up of 14 amino acids.

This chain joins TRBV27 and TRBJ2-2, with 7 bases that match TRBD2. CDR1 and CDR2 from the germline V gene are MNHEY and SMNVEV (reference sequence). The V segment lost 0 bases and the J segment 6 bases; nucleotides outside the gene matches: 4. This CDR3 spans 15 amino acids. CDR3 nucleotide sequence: TGTGCCAGCAGTTTATCGGCGGGAGCGGCCGGGGAGCTGTTTTTT. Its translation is CASSLSAGAAGELFF.

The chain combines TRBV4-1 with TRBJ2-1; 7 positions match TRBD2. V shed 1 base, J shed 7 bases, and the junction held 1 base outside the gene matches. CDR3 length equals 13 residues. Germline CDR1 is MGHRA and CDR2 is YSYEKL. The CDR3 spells CASSQGAGNEQFF. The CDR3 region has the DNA TGCGCCAGCAGCCAAGGAGCGGGGAATGAGCAGTTCTTC.

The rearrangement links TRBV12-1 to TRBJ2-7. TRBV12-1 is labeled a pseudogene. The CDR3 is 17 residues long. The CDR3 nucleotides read TGTGCCAGCAGCTCGTTTCAGCCGGGAAGGGGCCCCTACGAGCAGTACTTC. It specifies CASSSFQPGRGPYEQYF.